These T cell receptor beta chains were read from a single sample in a study of identical twins. TCRdb reanalysed the 5' RACE reads using MiXCR and keeps one entry per CDR3 protein. The sample lists 600,000 to 700,000 distinct CDR3 sequences, 21% occurring once. A further study also used this sample, focusing on T cells expressing NK-cell markers.

Sample: PBMCs. The receptors shown here come from a young woman in good health. Both conserved end residues are part of each CDR3. The order of the fields is J gene, D gene, clone size, V gene, CDR3 DNA, CDR3 protein. The D gene is left open where the match is weak. Clone size, where shown, is once, few, many, or a class for clones that have expanded.

J gene: TRBJ2-7
D gene: NA
clone size: NA
V gene: TRBV13
CDR3 DNA: TGTGCCAGCAGCGCTGGCTTCTCCTACGAGCAGTACTTC
CDR3 protein: CASSAGFSYEQYF

J gene: TRBJ2-7
D gene: NA
clone size: few
V gene: TRBV7-2
CDR3 DNA: TGTGCCAGCAGCTTAGTAGGCGCGCGGGGACCTTACGAGCAGTACTTC
CDR3 protein: CASSLVGARGPYEQYF

J gene: TRBJ2-3
D gene: NA
clone size: few
V gene: TRBV7-2
CDR3 DNA: TGTGCCAGCAGCCAGGCAGCAGATACGCAGTATTTT
CDR3 protein: CASSQAADTQYF

J gene: TRBJ2-7
D gene: NA
clone size: NA
V gene: TRBV7-9
CDR3 DNA: TGTGCCAGCAAAAGCGGGCATAGCTCCTACGAGCAGTACTTC
CDR3 protein: CASKSGHSSYEQYF

J gene: TRBJ2-5
D gene: TRBD1
clone size: few
V gene: TRBV20-1
CDR3 DNA: TGCAGTGCTAACAGGGGGGAAGAGACCCAGTACTTC
CDR3 protein: CSANRGEETQYF

J gene: TRBJ2-7
D gene: NA
clone size: NA
V gene: TRBV12-3/TRBV12-4
CDR3 DNA: TGTGCCAGCAGTCCAGTGGGACCGCTTCCTCTCTACGAGCAGTACTTC
CDR3 protein: CASSPVGPLPLYEQYF

J gene: TRBJ1-5
D gene: NA
clone size: many
V gene: TRBV6-2/TRBV6-3
CDR3 DNA: TGTGCCAGCAGTTCCCGAAATCAGCCCCAGCATTTT
CDR3 protein: CASSSRNQPQHF

J gene: TRBJ2-3
D gene: NA
clone size: many
V gene: TRBV7-2
CDR3 DNA: TGTGCCAGCAGCTTATCCGTTCACGCAGATACGCAGTATTTT
CDR3 protein: CASSLSVHADTQYF

J gene: TRBJ1-1
D gene: NA
clone size: few
V gene: TRBV5-1
CDR3 DNA: TGCGCCAGCAGCTTGGCCTCTCAACAGGCTCTGGGGAACACTGAAGCTTTCTTT
CDR3 protein: CASSLASQQALGNTEAFF

J gene: TRBJ2-7
D gene: TRBD2
clone size: few
V gene: TRBV7-9
CDR3 DNA: TGTGCCAGCAGCGCCCAACTAGCGGCCTACGAGCAGTACTTC
CDR3 protein: CASSAQLAAYEQYF

J gene: TRBJ2-7
D gene: NA
clone size: NA
V gene: TRBV7-2
CDR3 DNA: TGTGCCAGCAGCTTAGTCCCCTACGCCGGCGAGCAGTACTTC
CDR3 protein: CASSLVPYAGEQYF

J gene: TRBJ1-1
D gene: NA
clone size: NA
V gene: TRBV4-3
CDR3 DNA: TGCGCCAGCAGCCGACGGGCACCGCCGAACACTGAAGCTTTCTTT
CDR3 protein: CASSRRAPPNTEAFF

J gene: TRBJ2-5
D gene: NA
clone size: NA
V gene: TRBV20-1
CDR3 DNA: TGCAGTGCTAAGTTGGGCGAGACCCAGTACTTC
CDR3 protein: CSAKLGETQYF

J gene: TRBJ1-1
D gene: TRBD1
clone size: NA
V gene: TRBV7-2
CDR3 DNA: TGTGCCAGCAGCTTAGGAGGGGGCGGGCGGACTGAAGCTTTCTTT
CDR3 protein: CASSLGGGGRTEAFF

J gene: TRBJ2-5
D gene: TRBD1
clone size: NA
V gene: TRBV3-1
CDR3 DNA: TGTGCCAGCAGCTCATTGGGGAGGACAGGGGGATGGGAGACCCAGTACTTC
CDR3 protein: CASSSLGRTGGWETQYF

J gene: TRBJ1-2
D gene: NA
clone size: few
V gene: TRBV7-9
CDR3 DNA: TGTGCCAGCAGCTTGAATATCTACACCTTC
CDR3 protein: CASSLNIYTF

J gene: TRBJ2-3
D gene: NA
clone size: few
V gene: TRBV15
CDR3 DNA: TGTGCCACGAACGTAGGGGGGGGCACAGATACGCAGTATTTT
CDR3 protein: CATNVGGGTDTQYF

J gene: TRBJ2-7
D gene: TRBD2
clone size: NA
V gene: TRBV6-5
CDR3 DNA: TGTGCCAGCAGTTATAGTCAACGGGGGGAGGAGCAGTACTTC
CDR3 protein: CASSYSQRGEEQYF

J gene: TRBJ2-1
D gene: TRBD2
clone size: NA
V gene: TRBV15
CDR3 DNA: TGTGCCACGGGTGGGCTAGCGGGAGATCTGAGGGATGAGCAGTTCTTC
CDR3 protein: CATGGLAGDLRDEQFF

J gene: TRBJ1-1
D gene: NA
clone size: many
V gene: TRBV12-3/TRBV12-4
CDR3 DNA: TGTGCCAGCAGTGTCATGGGTTTCGGGACTGAAGCTTTCTTT
CDR3 protein: CASSVMGFGTEAFF

J gene: TRBJ2-1
D gene: TRBD2
clone size: few
V gene: TRBV12-3/TRBV12-4
CDR3 DNA: TGTGCCAGCACCTTAACCGGACTAGGCAATGAGCAGTTCTTC
CDR3 protein: CASTLTGLGNEQFF

J gene: TRBJ2-5
D gene: NA
clone size: few
V gene: TRBV20-1
CDR3 DNA: TGCAGTGCTAGAGGTTTGAGGGGGGCGCGTAGAGAGACCCAGTACTTC
CDR3 protein: CSARGLRGARRETQYF

J gene: TRBJ2-2
D gene: NA
clone size: NA
V gene: TRBV12-3/TRBV12-4
CDR3 DNA: TGTGCCAGCAGTTTAACGGCCACGTACACCGGGGAGCTGTTTTTT
CDR3 protein: CASSLTATYTGELFF

J gene: TRBJ1-5
D gene: TRBD1
clone size: NA
V gene: TRBV10-3
CDR3 DNA: TGTGCCATCAGCGGACAGGGAGGAGGGGGGGCCCAGCATTTT
CDR3 protein: CAISGQGGGGAQHF

J gene: TRBJ2-1
D gene: NA
clone size: NA
V gene: TRBV29-1
CDR3 DNA: TGCAGCGTTGCCCGGGGCGGGTCGAGCTCCTACAATGAGCAGTTCTTC
CDR3 protein: CSVARGGSSSYNEQFF

J gene: TRBJ2-5
D gene: NA
clone size: NA
V gene: TRBV30
CDR3 DNA: TGTGCCTGGAGTATGTTGCAAGAGACCCAGTACTTC
CDR3 protein: CAWSMLQETQYF

J gene: TRBJ2-3
D gene: NA
clone size: few
V gene: TRBV20-1
CDR3 DNA: TGCAGTGCTAGCGGGACACCACTTACCGCTACGCAGTATTTT
CDR3 protein: CSASGTPLTATQYF

J gene: TRBJ1-6
D gene: NA
clone size: few
V gene: TRBV20-1
CDR3 DNA: TGCAGTGGGGTGGGATCCTATAATTCACCCCTCCACTTT
CDR3 protein: CSGVGSYNSPLHF

J gene: TRBJ2-7
D gene: TRBD2
clone size: NA
V gene: TRBV20-1
CDR3 DNA: TGCAGTGCGCTTGCGGGAGGGGGGCACTACGAGCAGTACTTC
CDR3 protein: CSALAGGGHYEQYF

J gene: TRBJ2-7
D gene: NA
clone size: NA
V gene: TRBV5-1
CDR3 DNA: TGCGCCAGCAGCTTAGGGGGGACACATCCCTACGAGCAGTACTTC
CDR3 protein: CASSLGGTHPYEQYF

J gene: TRBJ2-5
D gene: NA
clone size: once
V gene: TRBV20-1
CDR3 DNA: TGCAGTGCTATCGCCGGAGACCTGCGAGAGACCCAGTACTTC
CDR3 protein: CSAIAGDLRETQYF

J gene: TRBJ2-1
D gene: NA
clone size: few
V gene: TRBV27
CDR3 DNA: TGTGCCAGCACCTGGGGGGCGGGAGCAGAGTACAATGAGCAGTTCTTC
CDR3 protein: CASTWGAGAEYNEQFF

J gene: TRBJ2-6
D gene: TRBD1
clone size: NA
V gene: TRBV5-5
CDR3 DNA: TGTGCCAGCAGCAGGCCGGGACAGGGAGTCAACGTCCTGACTTTC
CDR3 protein: CASSRPGQGVNVLTF

J gene: TRBJ2-1
D gene: TRBD2
clone size: NA
V gene: TRBV5-6
CDR3 DNA: TGTGCCAGCAGGTGGGGGGGTCGGCTCTACAATGAGCAGTTCTTC
CDR3 protein: CASRWGGRLYNEQFF

J gene: TRBJ2-3
D gene: NA
clone size: many
V gene: TRBV5-1
CDR3 DNA: TGCGCCAGCAGCTCGGACCTAGCAGATACGCAGTATTTT
CDR3 protein: CASSSDLADTQYF

J gene: TRBJ2-7
D gene: NA
clone size: many
V gene: TRBV5-1
CDR3 DNA: TGCGCCAGCAGCCGCATAACTCCGGGGCCCCACGAGCAGTACTTC
CDR3 protein: CASSRITPGPHEQYF

J gene: TRBJ2-1
D gene: NA
clone size: NA
V gene: TRBV7-2
CDR3 DNA: TGTGCCAGCAGCTATTGGACTACTGTGGGCAATGAGCAGTTCTTC
CDR3 protein: CASSYWTTVGNEQFF

J gene: TRBJ2-3
D gene: NA
clone size: NA
V gene: TRBV11-1
CDR3 DNA: TGTGCCAGCAGCGGACCAGCCGCGGGACATGGAATCTTAGATACGCAGTATTTT
CDR3 protein: CASSGPAAGHGILDTQYF

J gene: TRBJ2-5
D gene: TRBD1
clone size: few
V gene: TRBV5-1
CDR3 DNA: TGCGCCAGCAGCACGCAGGGGGCTGAGACCCAGTACTTC
CDR3 protein: CASSTQGAETQYF

J gene: TRBJ2-2
D gene: TRBD1
clone size: NA
V gene: TRBV20-1
CDR3 DNA: TGCAGTGCTACCCGGGACAGAAGAACCGGGGAGCTGTTTTTT
CDR3 protein: CSATRDRRTGELFF

J gene: TRBJ2-1
D gene: NA
clone size: few
V gene: TRBV7-9
CDR3 DNA: TGTGCCAGCAGCGTCCTAGCCGATGAGCAGTTCTTC
CDR3 protein: CASSVLADEQFF

J gene: TRBJ1-2
D gene: TRBD1
clone size: many
V gene: TRBV5-1
CDR3 DNA: TGCGCCAGCACCGCGGGACAGTACTATGGCTACACCTTC
CDR3 protein: CASTAGQYYGYTF

J gene: TRBJ2-1
D gene: NA
clone size: few
V gene: TRBV7-2
CDR3 DNA: TGTGCCAGCAGCCGGACAGCTGAGCAGTTCTTC
CDR3 protein: CASSRTAEQFF

J gene: TRBJ1-6
D gene: NA
clone size: NA
V gene: TRBV7-9
CDR3 DNA: TGTGCCAGCAGCTTTCCTCCCGGGGGGGAGGTGAATTCACCCCTCCACTTT
CDR3 protein: CASSFPPGGEVNSPLHF

J gene: TRBJ2-1
D gene: TRBD2
clone size: NA
V gene: TRBV20-1
CDR3 DNA: TGCAGTGCTAGAGAAAGGCGAGCGGGAAGATACAATGAGCAGTTCTTC
CDR3 protein: CSARERRAGRYNEQFF

J gene: TRBJ1-2
D gene: NA
clone size: NA
V gene: TRBV5-5
CDR3 DNA: TGTGCCAGCAGCTTGGTTTGGGATGGCTACACCTTC
CDR3 protein: CASSLVWDGYTF

J gene: TRBJ1-2
D gene: NA
clone size: NA
V gene: TRBV7-2
CDR3 DNA: TGTGCCAGCAGCTGGACACTGACTTCGAATGGCTACACCTTC
CDR3 protein: CASSWTLTSNGYTF

J gene: TRBJ2-3
D gene: TRBD2
clone size: few
V gene: TRBV5-6
CDR3 DNA: TGTGCCAGCAGCTCTCCGGGACTACGATGGACGCAGTATTTT
CDR3 protein: CASSSPGLRWTQYF

J gene: TRBJ1-1
D gene: NA
clone size: few
V gene: TRBV3-1
CDR3 DNA: TGTGCCAGCAGCCAAGGGTCTGGCACTGAAGCTTTCTTT
CDR3 protein: CASSQGSGTEAFF

J gene: TRBJ2-3
D gene: TRBD1
clone size: many
V gene: TRBV4-2
CDR3 DNA: TGTGCCAGCAGCCAAGATGTTGAAGGGGGCGCAGATACGCAGTATTTT
CDR3 protein: CASSQDVEGGADTQYF

J gene: TRBJ2-7
D gene: TRBD1
clone size: few
V gene: TRBV7-9
CDR3 DNA: TGTGCCAGCAGCCCACCACGAGGACAGGGGATGCACGAGCAGTACTTC
CDR3 protein: CASSPPRGQGMHEQYF

J gene: TRBJ2-7
D gene: TRBD2
clone size: few
V gene: TRBV5-4
CDR3 DNA: TGTGCCAGCAGCTTTACTAGCGGGACGGGCGAGCAGTACTTC
CDR3 protein: CASSFTSGTGEQYF

J gene: TRBJ2-3
D gene: NA
clone size: few
V gene: TRBV12-3/TRBV12-4
CDR3 DNA: TGTGCCAGCAGTTCCGGACACTTACAGGCCACAGATACGCAGTATTTT
CDR3 protein: CASSSGHLQATDTQYF